This entry features one T cell receptor beta chain sequence. V lost 5 bases and J lost 1; bases outside the gene matches: 7. The CDR3 length is 19 residues. CDR1 and CDR2 from the germline V gene are MDHEN and SYDVKM. With molecular barcodes, quantitative 5'-RACE was used to make the TCR beta libraries. One entry per CDR3 protein results from TCRdb running MiXCR on the 5' RACE reads. The table records approximately 200,000 distinct CDR3 sequences, 10% to 15% of them present only once. This specimen belongs to a study of CD8 T cells in ankylosing spondylitis. This sequence originates from a male donor with ankylosing spondylitis or in good health (not recorded which). Source material: blood, either unsorted or a sorted T cell fraction (not recorded which). The chain combines TRBV28 with TRBJ2-6, with 14 nucleotides matching TRBD2. The CDR3 protein is CASSTPGTSGSSGANVLTF. For the CDR3, the DNA is TGTGCCAGCAGTACTCCCGGGACTAGCGGGAGTTCTGGGGCCAACGTCCTGACTTTC.